This TCR beta chain was recovered during a study of shared clonotypes between healthy human individuals. Study-wide results and caveats: The donor pool, a small one, limited the genetic and exposure-history diversity represented.

Generated by immunoSEQ multiplex PCR, the TCRdb table keeps only in-frame clones and is missing some. Altogether under 600,000 clones are present, roughly 95% being singletons, with the ten largest covering approximately 0.067%. CDR3 length: 15 amino acids. The junction had 3 bases not matched to a gene; V was cut back by 3 bases and J by 4 bases. Germline V gives CDR1 SGDLS, CDR2 YYNGEE. On this clone itself: Its specificity is unknown.

Sequences were obtained from naive CD4+ T cells sorted from blood. As for subset: CD45RA+ positively selected. The receptor comes from a woman aged 25 to 39 in good health. V is TRBV9 and J is TRBJ2-2; 10 bases match TRBD1. The CDR3 here is CASSGGQGFTGELFF. CDR3 coding DNA: TGTGCCAGCAGCGGGGGACAGGGGTTCACCGGGGAGCTGTTTTTT.